The 5 T cell receptor beta chains below were found in one sample sequenced in a study of OX40 agonist ivuxolimab in advanced cancers. Assay used: immunoSEQ multiplex PCR; TCRdb lists only in-frame clones, some missing. The sample holds about 98,000 clones; 70% to 90% are singletons and the top ten take 0.8% to 0.9%. The specimen comprised CD4+ or CD8+ T cells sorted from blood, sampled in a trial of the OX40 agonist ivuxolimab. These receptors were taken from an adult with an advanced solid tumor such as melanoma, head and neck, liver or kidney cancer.

The chain combines TRBV7-2 with TRBJ2-1; TRBD2 matches at 11 bases. J gave up 4 bases and V 5 bases, and 4 bases lay outside the gene matches. This CDR3 contains 15 residues. Germline CDR1 is SGHTA and CDR2 is FQGNSA. CDR3 in amino acids: CASSPRTSGYNEQFF. The CDR3 region has the DNA TGTGCCAGCAGCCCACGGACTAGCGGGTACAATGAGCAGTTCTTC.

The chain links TRBV14 to TRBJ2-7, with 10 bases aligning to TRBD2. The CDR3 sequence is 15 residues long. After removal of 1 base from V and 3 bases from J, the junction contained 3 bases not matched to a gene. Germline values: CDR1 SGHDN, CDR2 FVKESK. In DNA, the CDR3 is TGTGCCAGCAGCCAAGCAGCGGGAGGGTTCTACGAGCAGTACTTC. Encoded protein: CASSQAAGGFYEQYF.

This clone has a single count. The gene calls are TRBV7-3 and TRBJ1-3; D is undetermined. The CDR3 contains 16 residues. Trimming shortened V by 5 bases and J by 0 bases, and 14 bases separated the two germline ends. Looked up from germline, CDR1 is SGHTA and CDR2 is FQGTGA. CDR3 region: CASSPGGPNSGNTIYF. CDR3 nucleotide sequence: TGTGCCAGCAGCCCAGGCGGGCCAAACTCTGGAAACACCATATATTTT.

The chain combines TRBV7-2 with TRBJ2-7, with 9 nucleotides matching TRBD1. The CDR3 sequence is 15 residues long. After removal of 3 bases from V and 3 bases from J, the junction contained 6 bases not matched to a gene. Germline assignment: CDR1 SGHTA and CDR2 FQGNSA. The CDR3 region has the DNA TGTGCCAGCAGCTTGGAGGGACAGGGCTACTACGAGCAGTACGTC. Protein sequence: CASSLEGQGYYEQYV.

The gene calls are TRBV5-5 and TRBJ1-3; D unclear. The CDR3 runs to 17 residues. Trimming cost V 0 bases and J 2 bases, with 15 bases left between them. The germline CDR1 and CDR2 sequences are SGHKS and YYEKEE (reference sequence). CDR3 residues: CASSLVPWVGTGNTIYF. CDR3 DNA sequence: TGTGCCAGCAGCTTGGTTCCCTGGGTAGGGACTGGAAACACCATATATTTT. The full variable domain, with the rest looked up from reference TRBV5-5 and TRBJ1-3, is DAGVTQSPTHLIKTRGQQVTLRCSPISGHKSVSWYQQVLGQGPQFIFQYYEKEERGRGNFPDRFSARQFPNYSSELNVNALLLGDSALYLCASSLVPWVGTGNTIYFGEGSWLTVV.